This is a list of T cell receptor beta chains from one sample in a study of T cells after yellow fever vaccination. TCRdb re-called the 5' RACE reads through MiXCR, storing one row per CDR3 protein. Among about 140,000 distinct CDR3 sequences listed, about 7% were seen once. The sample here was CD4+ T cells sorted from PBMCs, taken 10 days after the yellow fever booster vaccination. The receptors were gathered from a man aged 30 to 45 who received the YFV17D yellow fever vaccine. The CDR3 runs from the conserved cysteine through the conserved F or W. D genes are given only for firm matches. The size field is filled for only some rows; it gives once, few, many or a size class.

size	V	D	J	CDR3	DNA
many	TRBV20-1	-	TRBJ2-5	CSAIFRGGETQYF	TGCAGTGCTATTTTCAGGGGCGGCGAGACCCAGTACTTC
many	TRBV5-5	-	TRBJ2-5	CASSLRTQETQYF	TGTGCCAGCAGCTTGCGTACTCAAGAGACCCAGTACTTC
few	TRBV21-1	-	TRBJ1-2	CASSKDPPDREFCGYTF	TGTGCCAGCAGCAAAGACCCTCCGGACAGGGAATTTTGTGGCTACACCTTC
many	TRBV3-1	-	TRBJ2-7	CASSYWDVAYEQYF	TGTGCCAGCAGCTACTGGGACGTCGCCTACGAGCAGTACTTC
many	TRBV29-1	-	TRBJ2-6	CSVLSGANVLTF	TGCAGCGTACTTTCTGGGGCCAACGTCCTGACTTTC
few	TRBV12-3/TRBV12-4	-	TRBJ1-1	CASTPRQGAEAFF	TGTGCCAGCACCCCGCGGCAGGGCGCTGAAGCTTTCTTT
many	TRBV5-1	TRBD2	TRBJ2-1	CASSNGLGPYNEQFF	TGCGCCAGCAGCAACGGACTAGGGCCCTACAATGAGCAGTTCTTC
many	TRBV20-1	TRBD2	TRBJ2-7	CSAEASGRAYEQYF	TGCAGTGCCGAAGCTAGCGGGAGGGCCTACGAGCAGTACTTC
few	TRBV6-1	-	TRBJ2-7	CASTRAGTYEQYF	TGTGCCAGCACCCGAGCAGGAACCTACGAGCAGTACTTC
many	TRBV29-1	-	TRBJ2-2	CSVWGYDTGELFF	TGCAGCGTTTGGGGGTACGACACCGGGGAGCTGTTTTTT
many	TRBV6-5	-	TRBJ2-7	CASSVEAGEQYF	TGTGCCAGCAGTGTCGAGGCGGGAGAGCAGTACTTC
few	TRBV18	TRBD1	TRBJ1-1	CASSSGTGWQAFF	TGTGCCAGCTCATCCGGGACAGGGTGGCAAGCTTTCTTT
many	TRBV20-1	-	TRBJ2-5	CSARDVTYTETQYF	TGCAGTGCTAGAGATGTTACATATACAGAGACCCAGTACTTC
many	TRBV2	TRBD1	TRBJ2-5	CASSHRGVQETQYF	TGTGCCAGCAGCCACAGGGGAGTCCAAGAGACCCAGTACTTC
many	TRBV4-3	TRBD1	TRBJ2-1	CASSSRTGVAFF	TGCGCCAGCAGCTCGCGGACAGGGGTGGCGTTCTTC
-	TRBV7-2	TRBD2	TRBJ2-5	CASSPGLAGHQETQYF	TGTGCCAGCAGCCCCGGACTAGCGGGCCACCAAGAGACCCAGTACTTC